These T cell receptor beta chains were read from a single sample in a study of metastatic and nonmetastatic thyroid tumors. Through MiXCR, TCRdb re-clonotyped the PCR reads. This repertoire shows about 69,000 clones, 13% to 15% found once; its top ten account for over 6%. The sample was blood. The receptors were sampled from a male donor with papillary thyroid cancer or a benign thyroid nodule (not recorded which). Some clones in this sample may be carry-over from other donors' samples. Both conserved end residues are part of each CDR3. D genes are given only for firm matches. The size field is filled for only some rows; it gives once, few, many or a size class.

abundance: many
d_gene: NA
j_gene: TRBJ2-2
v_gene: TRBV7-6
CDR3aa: CASSLVRKELGRKANTGELFF
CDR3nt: TGTGCCAGCAGCCTGGTCCGAAAAGAGCTAGGGCGGAAGGCCAACACCGGGGAGCTGTTTTTT

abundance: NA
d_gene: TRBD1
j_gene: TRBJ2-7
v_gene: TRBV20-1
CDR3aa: CSAQDRESYEQYF
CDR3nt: TGCAGTGCTCAGGACAGGGAGTCCTACGAGCAGTACTTC

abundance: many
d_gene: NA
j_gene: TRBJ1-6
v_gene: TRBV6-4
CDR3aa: CASSDSNNSPLHF
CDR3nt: TGTGCCAGCAGTGACTCGAACAATTCACCCCTCCACTTT

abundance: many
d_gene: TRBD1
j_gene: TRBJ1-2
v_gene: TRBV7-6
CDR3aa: CASSPQGQGLHGYTF
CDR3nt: TGTGCCAGCAGCCCCCAGGGACAGGGGCTACACGGCTACACCTTC

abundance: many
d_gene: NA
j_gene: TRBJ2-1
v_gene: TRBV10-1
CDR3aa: CASSLDLLTNEQFF
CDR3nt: TGCGCCAGCAGCTTGGACTTACTAACAAATGAGCAGTTCTTC

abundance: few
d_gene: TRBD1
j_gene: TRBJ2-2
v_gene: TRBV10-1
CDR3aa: CASSVTGTITGQLFF
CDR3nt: TGCGCCAGCAGTGTGACAGGGACGATAACCGGGCAGCTGTTTTTT

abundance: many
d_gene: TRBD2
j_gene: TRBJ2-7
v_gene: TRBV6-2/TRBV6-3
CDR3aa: CASSNSGPRYEQYF
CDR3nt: TGTGCCAGCAGTAATAGCGGGCCCAGATACGAGCAGTACTTC

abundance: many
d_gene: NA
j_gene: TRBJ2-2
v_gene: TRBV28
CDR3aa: CASSSPTRRELFF
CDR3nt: TGTGCCAGCAGTTCCCCTACCAGAAGGGAGCTGTTTTTT

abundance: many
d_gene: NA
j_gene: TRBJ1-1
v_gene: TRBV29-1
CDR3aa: CSVDAPENTEAFF
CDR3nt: TGCAGCGTTGACGCTCCAGAGAACACTGAAGCTTTCTTT

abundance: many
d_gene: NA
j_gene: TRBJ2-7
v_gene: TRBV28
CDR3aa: CASSFGRVYEQYF
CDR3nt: TGTGCCAGCAGTTTCGGCAGGGTCTACGAGCAGTACTTC

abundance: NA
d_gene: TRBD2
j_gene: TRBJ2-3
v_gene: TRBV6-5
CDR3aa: CASSLVGTIADTQYF
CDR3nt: TGTGCCAGCAGTTTAGTGGGGACTATCGCAGATACGCAGTATTTT

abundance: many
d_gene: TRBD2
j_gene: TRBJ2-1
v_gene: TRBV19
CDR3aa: CASSTSGVEQFF
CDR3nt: TGTGCCAGTAGTACTAGCGGGGTGGAGCAGTTCTTC

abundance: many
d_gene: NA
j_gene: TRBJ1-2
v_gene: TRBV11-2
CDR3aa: CASSFLGGNYGYTF
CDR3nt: TGTGCCAGCAGCTTCTTAGGGGGAAACTATGGCTACACCTTC

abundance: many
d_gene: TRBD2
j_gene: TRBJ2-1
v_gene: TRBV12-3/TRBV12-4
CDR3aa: CASSFSSGWGNEQFF
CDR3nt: TGTGCCAGCAGTTTTTCTAGCGGGTGGGGAAATGAGCAGTTCTTC

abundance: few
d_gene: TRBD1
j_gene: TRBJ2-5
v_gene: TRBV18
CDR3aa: CASSRTGGKETQYF
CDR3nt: TGTGCCAGCTCACGTACAGGGGGCAAGGAGACCCAGTACTTC

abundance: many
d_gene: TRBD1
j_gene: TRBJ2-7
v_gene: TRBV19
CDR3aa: CASSLQGAYEQYF
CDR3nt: TGTGCCAGTAGTCTGCAGGGGGCGTACGAGCAGTACTTC

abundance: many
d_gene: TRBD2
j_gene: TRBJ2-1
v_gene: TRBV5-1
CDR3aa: CASSLDGTSFSIINEQFF
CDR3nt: TGCGCCAGCAGCTTGGACGGGACTAGCTTCTCAATAATCAATGAGCAGTTCTTC

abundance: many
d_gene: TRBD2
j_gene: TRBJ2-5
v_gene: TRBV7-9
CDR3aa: CASAPNWASGQETQYF
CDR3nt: TGTGCCAGCGCCCCCAACTGGGCTAGCGGGCAAGAGACCCAGTACTTC

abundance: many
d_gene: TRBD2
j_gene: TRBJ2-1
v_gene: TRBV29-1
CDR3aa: CSTLKPGLAGGQFF
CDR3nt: TGCAGTACTCTAAAGCCGGGACTAGCGGGCGGGCAGTTCTTC

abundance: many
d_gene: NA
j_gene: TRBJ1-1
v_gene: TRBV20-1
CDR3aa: CSAISTVMNTEAFF
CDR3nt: TGCAGTGCCATCTCTACAGTGATGAACACTGAAGCTTTCTTT

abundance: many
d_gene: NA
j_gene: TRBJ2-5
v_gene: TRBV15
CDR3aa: CATSPLGVGGETQYF
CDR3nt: TGTGCCACCAGCCCCCTCGGGGTGGGGGGAGAGACCCAGTACTTC

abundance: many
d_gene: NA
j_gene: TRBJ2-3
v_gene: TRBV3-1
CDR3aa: CASSQAGQAADTQYF
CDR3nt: TGTGCCAGCAGCCAAGCGGGGCAGGCCGCGGATACGCAGTATTTT

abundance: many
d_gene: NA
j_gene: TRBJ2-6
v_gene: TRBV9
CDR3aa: CASSVTDPGANVLTF
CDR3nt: TGTGCCAGCAGCGTCACAGACCCTGGGGCCAACGTCCTGACTTTC

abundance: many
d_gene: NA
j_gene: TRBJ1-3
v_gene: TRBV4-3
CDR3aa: CASSQQRGGAGNTIYF
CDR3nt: TGCGCCAGCAGCCAACAACGTGGGGGAGCTGGAAACACCATATATTTT

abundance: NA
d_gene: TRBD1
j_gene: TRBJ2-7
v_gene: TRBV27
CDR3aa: CASSYRTGYEQYF
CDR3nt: TGTGCCAGCAGTTACAGGACAGGATACGAGCAGTACTTC

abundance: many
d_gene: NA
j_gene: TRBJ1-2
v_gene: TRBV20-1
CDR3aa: CSARDRTEIYGYTF
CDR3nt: TGCAGTGCTAGAGATAGGACGGAGATCTATGGCTACACCTTC

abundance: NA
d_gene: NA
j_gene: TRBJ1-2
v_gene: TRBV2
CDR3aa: CARGRTEIDGYTF
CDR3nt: TGTGCCAGAGGGCGGACGGAGATCGATGGCTACACCTTC

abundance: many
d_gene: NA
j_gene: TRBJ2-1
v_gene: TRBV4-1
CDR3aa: CASSQEGRTKFF
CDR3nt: TGCGCCAGCAGCCAAGAGGGGAGGACTAAGTTCTTC

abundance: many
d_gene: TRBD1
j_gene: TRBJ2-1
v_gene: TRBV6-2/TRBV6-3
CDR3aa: CASSLTGDPYNEQFF
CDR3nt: TGTGCCAGCAGTCTAACAGGGGACCCATACAATGAGCAGTTCTTC

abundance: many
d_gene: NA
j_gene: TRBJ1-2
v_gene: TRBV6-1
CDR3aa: CASSEEPHHLLYGYTF
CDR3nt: TGTGCCAGCAGTGAAGAGCCCCACCACCTACTTTATGGCTACACCTTC

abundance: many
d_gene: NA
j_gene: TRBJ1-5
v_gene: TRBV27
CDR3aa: CASSQFFGLSNQPQHF
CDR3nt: TGTGCCAGCAGCCAATTCTTCGGCTTGAGCAATCAGCCCCAGCATTTT

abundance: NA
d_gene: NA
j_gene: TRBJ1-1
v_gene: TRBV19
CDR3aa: CASSRQLMNTEAFF
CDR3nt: TGTGCCAGTAGTAGACAGTTAATGAACACTGAAGCTTTCTTT

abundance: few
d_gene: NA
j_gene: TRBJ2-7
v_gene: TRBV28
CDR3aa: CASSPGRVPTYEQYF
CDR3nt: TGTGCCAGCAGCCCCGGACGAGTACCCACCTACGAGCAGTACTTC

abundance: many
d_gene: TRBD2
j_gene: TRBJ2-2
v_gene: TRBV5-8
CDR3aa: CASSSGTSVPGELFF
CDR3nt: TGTGCCAGCAGCTCAGGGACTAGCGTCCCCGGGGAGCTGTTTTTT

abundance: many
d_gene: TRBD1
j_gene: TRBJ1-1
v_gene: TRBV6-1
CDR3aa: CASSSPDRVGTEAFF
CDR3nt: TGTGCCAGCAGTTCCCCCGACAGGGTGGGGACTGAAGCTTTCTTT